Here is one T cell receptor beta chain with its context. The antigen remains unidentified. The sample belongs to a study of early T cells in non-severe SARS-CoV-2 infection. About the study: Sequencing targeted bulk RNA from unsorted whole blood, leaving chains unpaired.

Study outcomes and limitations: VDJdb matching skewed toward anti-spike CD8 responses, missing private and CD4 specificities.

Attachment of unique molecular identifiers was made to individual cDNA molecules. TCRdb independently ran MiXCR on the 5' RACE reads; one entry per CDR3 protein. The data show roughly 97,000 distinct CDR3 sequences, approximately 11% seen once. The material sequenced was whole blood, taken at baseline. The clonotype was recovered from an adult who was a healthcare worker with PCR-confirmed SARS-CoV-2 infection or an uninfected control (not recorded which).

CDR3 sequence reads: CASSPDLALAGTGELFF. The CDR3 DNA is TGTGCCAGCTCACCTGATCTCGCCCTGGCGGGCACCGGGGAGCTGTTTTTT. The V and J genes are TRBV18 and TRBJ2-2; a weak D match, TRBD2 (5 bases). The germline V gene encodes CDR1 KGHSH and CDR2 LQKENI. The CDR3 sequence is 17 residues long. V shed 3 bases and J shed 4 bases, with 18 bases lying between them.